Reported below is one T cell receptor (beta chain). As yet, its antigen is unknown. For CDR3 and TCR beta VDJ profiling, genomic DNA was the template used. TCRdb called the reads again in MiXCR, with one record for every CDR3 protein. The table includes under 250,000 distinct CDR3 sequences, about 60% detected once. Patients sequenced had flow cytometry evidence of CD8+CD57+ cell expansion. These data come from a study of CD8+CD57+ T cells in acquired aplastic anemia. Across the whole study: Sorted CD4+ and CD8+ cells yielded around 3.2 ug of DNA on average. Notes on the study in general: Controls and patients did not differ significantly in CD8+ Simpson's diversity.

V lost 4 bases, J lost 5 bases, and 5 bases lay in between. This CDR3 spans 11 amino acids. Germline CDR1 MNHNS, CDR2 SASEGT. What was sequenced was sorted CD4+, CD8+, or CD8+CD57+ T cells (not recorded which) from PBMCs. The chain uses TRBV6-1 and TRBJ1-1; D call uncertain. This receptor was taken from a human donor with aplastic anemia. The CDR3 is CASSVSTEAFF. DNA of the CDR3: TGTGCCAGCAGTGTGAGTACTGAAGCTTTCTTT.